Listed below are T cell receptor beta chains from one sample, sequenced in a study of identical twins' blood T cells. TCRdb fed the 5' RACE reads into MiXCR, producing one record per CDR3 protein. The sample consists of 350,000 to 400,000 distinct CDR3 sequences, over 25% of them appearing once. The sequenced sample consisted of PBMCs. The origin of the receptors is a woman aged 18-49 years in good health. CDR3s include the opening cysteine and the closing phenylalanine or tryptophan. A D gene is named only where the DNA matches it firmly. Some rows have no size entry. The others give once, few or many, or a class for an expanded clone.

CDR3nt | CDR3aa | v_gene | d_gene | j_gene | abundance
TGTGCCAGCAGCTTAGCGGCTAGCGCTGGACAAGAGACCCAGTACTTC | CASSLAASAGQETQYF | TRBV7-2 | . | TRBJ2-5 | few
TGTGCTAGTGGACTAGACCCCAACACCGGGGAGCTGTTTTTT | CASGLDPNTGELFF | TRBV12-5 | . | TRBJ2-2 | .
TGCAGTGCTAGAGTAGTCCCTGAAGCTTTCTTT | CSARVVPEAFF | TRBV20-1 | . | TRBJ1-1 | few
TGTGCCATCTTCCCCCGGACAGAGAACACCGGGGAGCTGTTTTTT | CAIFPRTENTGELFF | TRBV21-1 | . | TRBJ2-2 | .
TGTGCCAGCAGCTTAATAACAACAGGAAACACCGTATATTTT | CASSLITTGNTVYF | TRBV7-9 | . | TRBJ1-3 | .
TGCGCCAGCAGCAGACCCCCTTACAATGAGCAGTTCTTC | CASSRPPYNEQFF | TRBV5-1 | . | TRBJ2-1 | many
TGTGCCAGCAGTTATAGTTTAGGGTTAAGTGAGCAGTTCTTC | CASSYSLGLSEQFF | TRBV6-2/TRBV6-3 | . | TRBJ2-1 | few
TGTGCCACCAGCAGAGGAGGGTCTCCTTGGAACACTGAAGCTTTCTTT | CATSRGGSPWNTEAFF | TRBV15 | . | TRBJ1-1 | many
TGTGCCAGCAGCCCTCAATTGACAGCCACTGAAGCTTTCTTT | CASSPQLTATEAFF | TRBV5-6 | . | TRBJ1-1 | .
TGTGCCAGCAGCTTTAACACCATAGCAGGTTCACCCCTCCACTTT | CASSFNTIAGSPLHF | TRBV11-2 | . | TRBJ1-6 | .
TGTGCCAGCAGGGACTATCCCTCGACAGGGCGGGATGAGCAGTTCTTC | CASRDYPSTGRDEQFF | TRBV6-2/TRBV6-3 | . | TRBJ2-1 | few
TGTGCCAGCAGACCAACAGGGTACTATGGCTACACCTTC | CASRPTGYYGYTF | TRBV7-9 | . | TRBJ1-2 | .
TGTGCCTGGGCGGGGCGGGTCTCCTACAATGAGCAGTTCTTC | CAWAGRVSYNEQFF | TRBV30 | . | TRBJ2-1 | .
TGTGCCAGCAAGGCTAGCGGGAGTTCAGAGACCCAGTACTTC | CASKASGSSETQYF | TRBV28 | TRBD2 | TRBJ2-5 | few
TGCGCCAGCAGCGTTCTGGACAGTAATGAGCAGTTCTTC | CASSVLDSNEQFF | TRBV5-1 | . | TRBJ2-1 | once
TGCAGTGCTCAGTGGCCCCTACTGAACACCGGGGAGTTGTTTTTT | CSAQWPLLNTGELFF | TRBV20-1 | . | TRBJ2-2 | few
TGTGCCATCAGTGATGGCAGGGGGAGCGGTCAGCCCCAGCATTTT | CAISDGRGSGQPQHF | TRBV10-3 | TRBD1 | TRBJ1-5 | .
TGCAGTGCTAGAGATCGAATTGTCGCGGGGGAAGGCTACACCTTC | CSARDRIVAGEGYTF | TRBV20-1 | . | TRBJ1-2 | few
TGCAGTGCTAGAGATCCCTACGAGCAGTACTTC | CSARDPYEQYF | TRBV20-1 | . | TRBJ2-7 | few
TGTGCCAGCAGGACCCTGGCGGGAGGGCCGCACAATGAGCAGTTCTTC | CASRTLAGGPHNEQFF | TRBV28 | TRBD2 | TRBJ2-1 | few
TGTGCCAGCAGCTTAGGGACTAGCCTTACAGATACGCAGTATTTT | CASSLGTSLTDTQYF | TRBV7-8 | TRBD2 | TRBJ2-3 | .
TGCAGTGCTAGGGCGGGGCTAGATCAGCCCCAGCATTTT | CSARAGLDQPQHF | TRBV20-1 | . | TRBJ1-5 | few
TGTGCCAGCAGCTCCCAGGACGTAAGCTCCTACAATGAGCAGTTCTTC | CASSSQDVSSYNEQFF | TRBV11-2 | . | TRBJ2-1 | few
TGTGCCAGCAGCTCCCGGACAGGGGGTGGTTCACCCCTCCACTTT | CASSSRTGGGSPLHF | TRBV9 | TRBD1 | TRBJ1-6 | few
TGCAGTCTGACCTCCGGAGGAGGGTCAGCTAACTATGGCTACACCTTC | CSLTSGGGSANYGYTF | TRBV20-1 | . | TRBJ1-2 | few
TGTGCCAGCAGCCAAGATTCTACGGGACGTATGGACGGCTACACCTTC | CASSQDSTGRMDGYTF | TRBV3-1 | . | TRBJ1-2 | few
TGTGCCAGCAGCCTCGACAGGGGTAATTCACCCCTCCACTTT | CASSLDRGNSPLHF | TRBV7-6 | TRBD1 | TRBJ1-6 | many
TGTGCCAGCAGCTTAGGGTATCGGGTTGGGAGCAATCAGCCCCAGCATTTT | CASSLGYRVGSNQPQHF | TRBV7-2 | . | TRBJ1-5 | .
TGCGCCAGCAGCTTTACTCGAGCGGGGGGGCCCACAGATACGCAGTATTTT | CASSFTRAGGPTDTQYF | TRBV5-1 | TRBD2 | TRBJ2-3 | .
TGTGCCATCAGGAAGCAGGGGTACGATCAGCCCCAGCATTTT | CAIRKQGYDQPQHF | TRBV10-3 | . | TRBJ1-5 | few
TGCAGCGTCATCTCGGGACGGCTACAGCCCCAGCATTTT | CSVISGRLQPQHF | TRBV29-1 | . | TRBJ1-5 | .
TGTGCCAGCAGCACGGGACTAGCGGGAGGCTACGAGCAGTACTTC | CASSTGLAGGYEQYF | TRBV21-1 | . | TRBJ2-7 | many
TGTGCCAGCAGCTCCCGACGTTTCCGGGGCAGTTCACCCCTCCACTTT | CASSSRRFRGSSPLHF | TRBV7-8 | . | TRBJ1-6 | .
TGTGCCAGCAGTTACTCGGCCAGGGAAATTACAAACACCATATATTTT | CASSYSAREITNTIYF | TRBV6-6 | . | TRBJ1-3 | .
TGTGCCAGCAGCTTAGATCGTTCCAGTTTCACTGAAGCTTTCTTT | CASSLDRSSFTEAFF | TRBV11-2 | . | TRBJ1-1 | few
TGCAGTGCTAGAGATATCGAGCGGGGGATCAATGAGCAGTTCTTC | CSARDIERGINEQFF | TRBV20-1 | TRBD2 | TRBJ2-1 | few
TGCAGCGTTGTGGAAGGCTATGGCTACACCTTC | CSVVEGYGYTF | TRBV29-1 | . | TRBJ1-2 | .
TGTGCCAGCAGCTTAGATATGAGGAACTATGGCTACACCTTC | CASSLDMRNYGYTF | TRBV11-3 | . | TRBJ1-2 | .
TGTGCCAGCAGCCCCGGACAGCTTTACGGAGATACGCAGTATTTT | CASSPGQLYGDTQYF | TRBV7-9 | . | TRBJ2-3 | few
TGTGCCAGCAGCTTAGTCCAGGGACCCAAGGGAGCTTTCTTT | CASSLVQGPKGAFF | TRBV7-2 | . | TRBJ1-1 | .
TGCAGTGCTAGAGTCCCCGGGACTAGATCCTACAATGAGCAGTTCTTC | CSARVPGTRSYNEQFF | TRBV20-1 | TRBD2 | TRBJ2-1 | .
TGTGCCAGCAGCTTGGCCTCAACAGCCTTGGAGAGATGGGAGCCCGAAAAACTGTTTTTT | CASSLASTALERWEPEKLFF | TRBV5-6 | . | TRBJ1-4 | .
TGTGCCAGCAGTTTATCGGGCTCGGGACTAGCCAAAAACATTCAGTACTTC | CASSLSGSGLAKNIQYF | TRBV27 | . | TRBJ2-4 | .
TGCAGCGTCCGGGACTCTCGCCCAGATACGCAGTATTTT | CSVRDSRPDTQYF | TRBV29-1 | . | TRBJ2-3 | .
TGTGCCAGCAGCTTAGACGGACAAGGAAATCAGCCCCAGCATTTT | CASSLDGQGNQPQHF | TRBV7-2 | . | TRBJ1-5 | .
TGTGCCAGCAGTGAATATATGGCTAGCGGGGGGAATACCTACAATGAGCAGTTCTTC | CASSEYMASGGNTYNEQFF | TRBV25-1 | TRBD2 | TRBJ2-1 | .
TGTGCCAGCAGTTTATTGGACAGGGGAGAGCTGTTTTTT | CASSLLDRGELFF | TRBV28 | TRBD1 | TRBJ2-2 | .
TGCAGTGCTGAAAGCGGGAGGCTAGCCAAAAACATTCAGTACTTC | CSAESGRLAKNIQYF | TRBV20-1 | TRBD2 | TRBJ2-4 | .
TGTGCCAGCCGAAGAGCGGGAGACGAGCAGTACTTC | CASRRAGDEQYF | TRBV6-2/TRBV6-3 | TRBD2 | TRBJ2-7 | few
TGTGCCAGCAGCGACTGGCTCGATGAGCAGTTCTTC | CASSDWLDEQFF | TRBV12-3/TRBV12-4 | . | TRBJ2-1 | few
TGTGCCAGCTCACCAGAGGGTGGAATGAACACTGAAGCTTTCTTT | CASSPEGGMNTEAFF | TRBV18 | . | TRBJ1-1 | many